Shown below are 27 T cell receptor beta chains from a single sample sequenced in a study of cytomegalovirus exposure and HLA in healthy donors. 13 Jbeta primers and 60 Vbeta primers were used for the PCR. Some clones are missing from TCRdb's copy, which holds only in-frame ones; the method was immunoSEQ multiplex PCR. This sample has 100,000 to 150,000 clones, with over 70% found just once. The specimen was PBMCs. The receptors come from a middle-aged man in good health and CMV-seropositive.

The chain recombines TRBV6-6 with TRBJ1-5; D gene uncertain. The CDR3 sequence is 16 residues long. In germline, CDR1 is MNHNY, CDR2 SVGAGI (reference sequence). Trimming stripped 7 bases from V and 0 bases from J, with 16 bases between. This CDR3 is CASTPGRGVSNQPQHF. As DNA, the CDR3 is TGTGCCAGCACCCCAGGCCGGGGTGTTAGCAATCAGCCCCAGCATTTT.

This chain connects TRBV7-2 to TRBJ1-1; the D is unclear. V was trimmed by 5 bases and J by 7 bases, leaving 14 bases between them. CDR3 size: 13 residues. The V gene's germline CDR1 is SGHTA and CDR2 FQGNSA. CDR3 sequence: CASSLSPEGEAFF. The CDR3 bases are TGTGCCAGCAGCCTCTCGCCCGAGGGTGAAGCTTTCTTT.

The rearrangement joins TRBV11-2 to TRBJ2-5; 7 bases are a match to TRBD2. With 5 bases clipped from V and 4 bases from J, the junction kept 10 bases outside the gene matches. The CDR3 has 15 residues. Germline V CDR1 and CDR2: SGHAT, FQNNGV. The CDR3 spells CASSPLGGRGETQYF. Here the CDR3 DNA reads TGTGCCAGCAGCCCCCTCGGGGGGAGGGGAGAGACCCAGTACTTC.

The CDR3 DNA follows: TGTGCCAGCAGCTTGACGGGACAAAACACCGGGGAGCTGTTTTTT. Translating it yields CASSLTGQNTGELFF. The J gene is TRBJ2-2, the V gene TRBV11-3; possibly TRBD1 for D (6 bases). CDR1 and CDR2 from the germline V gene are SGHNT and YENEEA. The CDR3 is made up of 15 amino acids. Trimming shortened V by 3 bases and J by 2 bases, and 10 bases separated the two germline ends.

V is TRBV28 and J is TRBJ1-1, with TRBD1 as a possible D gene (5 bases). Germline V CDR1 and CDR2: MDHEN, SYDVKM. The CDR3 runs 15 residues. V was cut by 5 bases and J by 8 bases, with 21 bases left in between. CDR3 DNA sequence: TGTGCCAGCAGTCCCCAAAGTGTACCGAGGACAGAAGCTTTCTTT. Translation: CASSPQSVPRTEAFF.

The chain carries TRBV19 and TRBJ2-1; maybe TRBD2 (6 bases). With 7 bases removed from V and 7 bases from J, the gap between germline ends came to 20 bases. This CDR3 is built from 15 residues. Germline V CDR1 and CDR2: LNHDA, SQIVND (reference sequence). CDR3 sequence: CASIGGKARGNEQFF. In nucleotides, the CDR3 is TGTGCCAGTATTGGGGGGAAAGCCCGGGGTAATGAGCAGTTCTTC.

This clone was seen a few times. The CDR3 DNA reads TGTGCCAGCAGTTCCCGGACTAGCGGGAGCCCTAATGAGCAGTTCTTC. Amino acids: CASSSRTSGSPNEQFF. The V and J genes are TRBV6-5 and TRBJ2-1, with 13 bases lining up with TRBD2. Germline trimming cut 4 bases from V and 7 bases from J; bases unmatched to any gene: 7. The CDR3 has 16 residues. CDR1 is MNHEY and CDR2 is SVGAGI in the germline V gene.

This clone was found a few times. V gene TRBV27 combines with J gene TRBJ1-4; tentative D call: TRBD1 (5 bases). V lost 5 bases and J lost 6, with 19 bases in between. The CDR3 is made up of 16 amino acids. Germline-derived CDR1 and CDR2 are MNHEY and SMNVEV (reference sequence). CDR3 amino acids: CASSPYRQLGYEKLFF. CDR3 bases: TGTGCCAGCAGTCCCTACAGACAGTTAGGTTATGAAAAACTGTTTTTT.

The rearrangement joins TRBV7-2 to TRBJ2-7; 10 positions agree with TRBD1. V shed 2 bases and J 1 base; nucleotides not matched to a gene: 5. The V gene's germline CDR1 is SGHTA and CDR2 FQGNSA. This CDR3 comprises 16 residues. Written as DNA, the CDR3 is TGTGCCAGCAGCTTACGGACGGGACAGGGGTCCTACGAGCAGTACTTC. Amino acid sequence: CASSLRTGQGSYEQYF. Based on the CDR3 plus reference TRBV7-2 and TRBJ2-7, the full variable domain is GAGVSQSPSNKVTEKGKDVELRCDPISGHTALYWYRQSLGQGLEFLIYFQGNSAPDKSGLPSDRFSAERTGGSVSTLTIQRTQQEDSAVYLCASSLRTGQGSYEQYFGPGTRLTVT.

The rearrangement links TRBV7-9 to TRBJ1-6; the D gene is possibly TRBD1 (6 bases). This CDR3 has 15 residues. Germline CDR1 reads SEHNR; CDR2 reads FQNEAQ (reference sequence). V was pared by 1 base and J by 2 bases, with 6 bases between. CDR3 sequence: CASSLEGAYNSPLHF. The CDR3 bases are TGTGCCAGCAGCTTAGAGGGGGCCTATAATTCACCCCTCCACTTT.

V usage is TRBV9 and J usage is TRBJ2-2; TRBD1 is a possible D gene (5 bases). The CDR3 extends over 15 amino acids. Germline assignment: CDR1 SGDLS and CDR2 YYNGEE. Deletions cut 2 bases from V and 0 bases from J, with 8 bases between. The DNA of the CDR3 is TGTGCCAGCAGCGTTAAGACAGCGAACACCGGGGAGCTGTTTTTT. Its protein is CASSVKTANTGELFF. Full variable domain (remainder filled in from reference TRBV9 and TRBJ2-2): DSGVTQTPKHLITATGQRVTLRCSPRSGDLSVYWYQQSLDQGLQFLIQYYNGEERAKGNILERFSAQQFPDLHSELNLSSLELGDSALYFCASSVKTANTGELFFGEGSRLTVL.

This clone was observed a few times. The CDR3 DNA sequence: TGTGCCAGCAGCGTAGATTCCGATGAGCAGTTCTTC. Its protein product is CASSVDSDEQFF. The J gene is TRBJ2-1, the V gene TRBV9; D not certain. The V gene's germline CDR1 is SGDLS and CDR2 YYNGEE. CDR3 length: 12 residues. V dropped 0 bases and J dropped 8 bases, with 6 bases sitting between them.

This rearrangement joins TRBV5-6 to TRBJ2-6; possibly TRBD2 for D (6 bases). The V gene's germline CDR1 is SGHDT and CDR2 YYEEEE. V was cut by 2 bases and J by 0 bases, with 15 bases left in between. The CDR3 loop spans 18 amino acids. The DNA of the CDR3 is TGTGCCAGCAGCTTAAACGGTTGGGAGGTCTCTGGGGCCAACGTCCTGACTTTC. Protein sequence: CASSLNGWEVSGANVLTF. The full variable domain, its missing parts supplied by reference TRBV5-6 and TRBJ2-6, is DAGVTQSPTHLIKTRGQQVTLRCSPKSGHDTVSWYQQALGQGPQFIFQYYEEEERQRGNFPDRFSGHQFPNYSSELNVNALLLGDSALYLCASSLNGWEVSGANVLTFGAGSRLTVL.

The rearrangement links TRBV11-1 to TRBJ2-5; D is uncertain. The length of the CDR3 is 15 residues. Trimming removed 8 bases from V and 1 base from J, with 17 bases in between. The germline gives CDR1 SGHAT, CDR2 FQDESV (reference sequence). CDR3 in amino acids: CASGLAAPSQETQYF. The CDR3 DNA reads TGTGCCAGCGGCCTGGCGGCGCCAAGCCAAGAGACCCAGTACTTC.

V gene TRBV20-1 combines with J gene TRBJ1-1; D remains unclear. V dropped 1 base and J dropped 10 bases, with 10 bases sitting between them. CDR1 DFQATT and CDR2 SNEGSKA come from the germline V gene (reference sequence). The CDR3 covers 11 residues. The CDR3 nucleotides are TGCAGTGCTAGAGTCTATGATGGAGCTTTCTTT. Amino acid sequence: CSARVYDGAFF.

This clone was seen only once. This rearrangement joins TRBV11-2 to TRBJ1-1; 8 bases agree with TRBD1. Trimming removed 5 bases from V and 0 bases from J; junction bases left unmatched: 17. This CDR3 region has 19 residues. The germline gives CDR1 SGHAT, CDR2 FQNNGV. The CDR3 coding sequence is TGTGCCAGCAGCCCCACGAACGACAGGGGATATTTAATGAACACTGAAGCTTTCTTT. Amino acid sequence: CASSPTNDRGYLMNTEAFF.

The chain recombines TRBV27 with TRBJ2-1, with unresolved D. V lost 5 bases, J lost 5 bases, and 16 bases lay in between. Germline V CDR1 and CDR2: MNHEY, SMNVEV (reference sequence). The CDR3 spans 15 residues. CDR3 loop: CASSPLLMADNEQFF. The CDR3 DNA is TGTGCCAGCAGTCCTCTCCTGATGGCCGACAATGAGCAGTTCTTC.

The chain employs TRBV9 and TRBJ2-7, with 15 bases aligning to TRBD2. V shed 0 bases and J 6 bases; nucleotides not matched to a gene: 10. Germline V CDR1 and CDR2: SGDLS, YYNGEE. This CDR3 comprises 18 residues. CDR3 DNA sequence: TGTGCCAGCAGCGTAGGGGCGAGGACTAGCGGGAGGGCCAGCGAGCAGTACTTC. This encodes CASSVGARTSGRASEQYF.

The CDR3 protein is CASSFGTGGSDTQYF. CDR3 sequence (DNA): TGCGCCAGCAGCTTTGGAACAGGGGGCTCAGATACGCAGTATTTT. The chain employs TRBV5-1 and TRBJ2-3, with TRBD1 matching 9 bases. J gave up 4 bases and V 2 bases, and 5 bases lay outside the gene matches. Looked up from germline, CDR1 is SGHRS and CDR2 is YFSETQ. The CDR3 runs 15 residues.

This clone was picked up a small number of times. The rearrangement uses TRBV7-2 and TRBJ1-1, with 7 bases aligning to TRBD1. CDR1 and CDR2 from the germline V gene are SGHTA and FQGNSA. This CDR3 region has 15 residues. The V segment lost 3 bases and the J segment 1 base; nucleotides outside the gene matches: 5. CDR3 sequence (DNA): TGTGCCAGCAGCTTTACAGGGGTGGGGAACACTGAAGCTTTCTTT. Its translation is CASSFTGVGNTEAFF.

This clone was detected only once. This chain joins TRBV5-1 and TRBJ2-2, with a tentative D call TRBD2 (5 bases). CDR3 size: 13 residues. The V end lost 3 bases, the J end lost 3 bases, and 6 bases lay between the germline ends. CDR1 is SGHRS and CDR2 is YFSETQ in the germline V gene. CDR3 residues: CASSWEYTGELFF. As DNA, the CDR3 is TGCGCCAGCAGCTGGGAGTACACCGGGGAGCTGTTTTTT.

The gene calls are TRBV5-6 and TRBJ1-6; D unclear. Germline V gene lookup returns CDR1 SGHDT and CDR2 YYEEEE. V shed 0 bases and J shed 7 bases, with 11 bases lying between them. The CDR3 loop spans 15 amino acids. CDR3 sequence: CASSLGGGGNSPLHF. The CDR3 DNA follows: TGTGCCAGCAGCTTGGGGGGAGGCGGAAATTCACCCCTCCACTTT.

This clone was detected once. The CDR3, as DNA: TGTGCCAGCAGCTTAGAGTCAGGGGATTGGAACACCATATATTTT. The encoded protein is CASSLESGDWNTIYF. The gene calls are TRBV7-6 and TRBJ1-3, with D perhaps matching TRBD1 (6 bases). V was shortened by 1 base and J by 7 bases, with 14 bases between the two germline ends. The germline CDR1 and CDR2 sequences are SGHVS and FNYEAQ. There are 15 residues in the CDR3.

The chain links TRBV5-4 to TRBJ2-5, with TRBD2 as a possible D gene (6 bases). Germline V CDR1 and CDR2: SGHNT, YYREEE (reference sequence). Trimming removed 1 base from V and 7 bases from J, with 14 bases in between. The CDR3 is made up of 14 amino acids. The CDR3 region has the DNA TGTGCCAGCAGCTTGACTCTCTCCGGGGGGACCCAGTACTTC. Translating it yields CASSLTLSGGTQYF.

The CDR3 is CASSFGSHGEQYF. In DNA form, the CDR3 reads TGTGCCAGCAGCTTTGGGTCCCACGGGGAGCAGTACTTC. The V and J genes are TRBV7-8 and TRBJ2-7; the D is unclear. The length of the CDR3 is 13 residues. Trimming took off 3 bases at V and 7 bases at J, with 13 bases between the two ends. Germline V gene lookup returns CDR1 SGHVS and CDR2 FQNEAQ. The full variable domain, in which reference TRBV7-8 and TRBJ2-7 provide the parts outside the CDR3, is GAGVSQSPRYKVAKRGQDVALRCDPISGHVSLFWYQQALGQGPEFLTYFQNEAQLDKSGLPSDRFFAERPEGSVSTLKIQRTQQEDSAVYLCASSFGSHGEQYFGPGTRLTVT.

J is TRBJ2-1 and V is TRBV19, with 9 bases identical to TRBD1. CDR3 length equals 17 residues. J lost 1 base, V lost 4 bases, and 8 bases had no gene match. The germline V gene encodes CDR1 LNHDA and CDR2 SQIVND (reference sequence). CDR3: CASSNDRTGVSYNEQFF. CDR3 nucleotide sequence: TGTGCCAGTAGTAATGACCGGACAGGGGTTTCCTACAATGAGCAGTTCTTC.

The gene calls are TRBV28 and TRBJ2-7; the D gene is possibly TRBD1 (6 bases). This CDR3 spans 14 amino acids. Deletions cut 8 bases from V and 0 bases from J, with 14 bases between. Germline values: CDR1 MDHEN, CDR2 SYDVKM. CDR3 sequence (DNA): TGTGCCAGCCTAGAGAGGACAGACTCCTACGAGCAGTACTTC. Its protein is CASLERTDSYEQYF.